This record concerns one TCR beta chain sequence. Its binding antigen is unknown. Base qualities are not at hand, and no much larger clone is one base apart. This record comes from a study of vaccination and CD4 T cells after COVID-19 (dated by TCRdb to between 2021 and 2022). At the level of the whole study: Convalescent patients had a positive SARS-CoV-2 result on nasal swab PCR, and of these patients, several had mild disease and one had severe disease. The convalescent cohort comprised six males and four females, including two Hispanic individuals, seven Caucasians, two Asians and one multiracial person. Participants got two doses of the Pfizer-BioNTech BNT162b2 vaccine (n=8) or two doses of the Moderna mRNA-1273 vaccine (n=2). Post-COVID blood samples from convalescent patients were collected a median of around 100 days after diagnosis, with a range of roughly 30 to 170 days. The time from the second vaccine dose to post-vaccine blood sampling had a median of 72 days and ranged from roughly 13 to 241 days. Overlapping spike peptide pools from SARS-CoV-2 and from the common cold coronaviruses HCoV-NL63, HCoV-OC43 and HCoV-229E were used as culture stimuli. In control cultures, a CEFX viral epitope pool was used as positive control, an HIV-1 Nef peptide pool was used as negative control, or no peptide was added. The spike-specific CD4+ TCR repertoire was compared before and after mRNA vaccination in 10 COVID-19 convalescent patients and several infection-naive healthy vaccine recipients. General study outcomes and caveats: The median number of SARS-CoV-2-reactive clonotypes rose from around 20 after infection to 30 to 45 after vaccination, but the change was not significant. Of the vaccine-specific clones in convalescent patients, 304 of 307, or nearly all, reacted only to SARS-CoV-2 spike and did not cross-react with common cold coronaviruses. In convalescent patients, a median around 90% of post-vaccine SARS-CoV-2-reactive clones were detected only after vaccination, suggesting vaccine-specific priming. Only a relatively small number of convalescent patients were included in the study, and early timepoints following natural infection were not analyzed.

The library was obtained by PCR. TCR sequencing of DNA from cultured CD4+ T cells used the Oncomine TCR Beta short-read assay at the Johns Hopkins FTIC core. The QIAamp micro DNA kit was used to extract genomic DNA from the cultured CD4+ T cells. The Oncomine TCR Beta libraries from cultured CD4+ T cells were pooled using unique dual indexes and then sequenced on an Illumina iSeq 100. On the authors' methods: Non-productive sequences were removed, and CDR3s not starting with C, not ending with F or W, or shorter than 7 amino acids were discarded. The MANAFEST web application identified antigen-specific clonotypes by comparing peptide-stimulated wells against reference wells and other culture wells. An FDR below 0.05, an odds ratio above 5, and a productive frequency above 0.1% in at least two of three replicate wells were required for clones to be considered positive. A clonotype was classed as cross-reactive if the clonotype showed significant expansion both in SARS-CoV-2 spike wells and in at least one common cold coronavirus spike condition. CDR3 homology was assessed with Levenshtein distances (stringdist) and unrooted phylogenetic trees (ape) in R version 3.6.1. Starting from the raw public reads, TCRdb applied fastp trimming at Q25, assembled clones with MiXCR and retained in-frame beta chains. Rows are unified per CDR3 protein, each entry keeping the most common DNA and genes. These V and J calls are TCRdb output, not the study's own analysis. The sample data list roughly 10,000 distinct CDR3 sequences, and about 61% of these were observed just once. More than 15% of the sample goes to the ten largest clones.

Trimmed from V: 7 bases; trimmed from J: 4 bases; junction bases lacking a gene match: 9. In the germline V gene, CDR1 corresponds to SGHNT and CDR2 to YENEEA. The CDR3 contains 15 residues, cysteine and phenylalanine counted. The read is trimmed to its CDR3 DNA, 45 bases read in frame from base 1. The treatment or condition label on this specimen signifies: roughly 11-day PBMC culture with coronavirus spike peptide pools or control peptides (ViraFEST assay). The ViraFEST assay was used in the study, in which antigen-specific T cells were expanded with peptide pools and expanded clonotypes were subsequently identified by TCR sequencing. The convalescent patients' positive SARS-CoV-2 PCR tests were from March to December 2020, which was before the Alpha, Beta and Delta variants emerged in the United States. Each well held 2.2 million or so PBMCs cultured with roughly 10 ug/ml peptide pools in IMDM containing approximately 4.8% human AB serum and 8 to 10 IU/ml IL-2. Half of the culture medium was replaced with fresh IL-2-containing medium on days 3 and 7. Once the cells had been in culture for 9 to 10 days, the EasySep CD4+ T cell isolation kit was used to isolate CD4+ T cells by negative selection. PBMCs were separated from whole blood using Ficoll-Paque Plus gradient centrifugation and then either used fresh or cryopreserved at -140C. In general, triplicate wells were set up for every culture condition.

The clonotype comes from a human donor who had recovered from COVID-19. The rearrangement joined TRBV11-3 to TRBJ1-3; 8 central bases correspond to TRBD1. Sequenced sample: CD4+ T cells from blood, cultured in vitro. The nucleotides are TGTGCCAGCAACCGACAGGGGCTAGGAGGAAACACCATATATTTT. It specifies CASNRQGLGGNTIYF.